This paragraph reports one T cell receptor (beta chain). Its antigen remains undetermined. Per-base qualities were not stored, and no clone one base away is much larger. This sample stems from a study of CD8+ T cells in alopecia areata (dated by TCRdb to 2016 to 2019). Looking at the study overall: Treated patients were enrolled in an open-label pilot trial of oral tofacitinib at 5 to 10 mg twice daily for moderate-to-severe alopecia areata. Tofacitinib was given for 6 to 18 months, followed by 6 months of follow-up off drug to assess delayed response and recurrence. The SALT score, which quantifies the percentage of affected scalp surface area, was used to measure disease severity in treated patients. The study used high-throughput TCRbeta sequencing to examine T cell clonal expansion in alopecia areata, in both the C3H/HeJ mouse model and human patients. In humans, TCRbeta sequencing was performed on scalp tissue and on sorted CD4+ and CD8+ peripheral blood T cells from healthy controls and from patients with patchy or totalis/universalis alopecia areata. Biopsies were taken from tofacitinib-treated patients at baseline and at 4 and 24 weeks of treatment, and a later scalp biopsy was taken in several of the tofacitinib-treated patients. Clonality in the scalp was compared among normal scalp (n=4), patchy alopecia areata scalp (n=8), and alopecia totalis/universalis scalp (n=8). RNA was extracted with the PAXgene miRNA kit for fixed scalp, the miRNeasy kit for PBMCs, and the RNeasy kit for mouse skin. Amplification of TCRbeta CDR3 regions was done by immunoSEQ multiplex PCR using 35 Vbeta forward primers and 13 Jbeta reverse primers. What the study reported, not specific to this receptor: Unlike mouse skin, which is dominated by gammadelta T cells, normal human skin has resident alphabeta T cells that are also sequenced, and this complicates analysis of the scalp TCR repertoire. During tofacitinib treatment, many expanded lesional clones stuck around in both scalp and blood, and this persistence may partly explain why relapse happens after treatment is stopped. Compared with normal scalp, lesional scalp had higher clonality and more expanded CD8+ clones, particularly in alopecia totalis/universalis, a pattern that suggests antigenic drive. Tofacitinib significantly lowered scalp clonality and the number of expanded CD8+ clones among the top 100 scalp clones. TCR sequences shared between patients were less clear than in mice, possibly partly because of HLA diversity in the patient population. Because the treated cohort was small and included a single nonresponder, larger studies are needed to assess links between baseline CD8+ expansion and response.

This sample's time point label indicates: around 26 weeks on oral tofacitinib. The treatment or condition tag for this specimen amounts to: oral pan-JAK inhibitor, 5-10 mg twice daily. From alopecia areata patients, peripheral blood was collected along with lesional scalp punch biopsies. PBMCs were isolated by density centrifugation and stained for CD3, CD4 and CD8, and CD4+ and CD8+ T cells were sorted on a FACSAria. Library preparation employed the immunoSEQ multiplex PCR assay. To provide template for TCR sequencing, every sample had RNA extracted and reverse transcribed into cDNA. SuperScript III was used for first-strand cDNA synthesis, primed with a 2:1 mix of oligo-dT and random hexamers. Amplification bias was assessed with a synthetic immune receptor repertoire, and residual bias was removed computationally. Processing in the source paper ran as follows. Raw reads were preprocessed to remove errors, and CDR3 was defined by IMGT conventions from the conserved cysteine to phenylalanine. Clonality was computed as 1 minus the Shannon entropy, with the entropy normalized by log2 of the number of productive unique TCRs. Scalp TCRbeta sequences were cross-referenced with sorted blood CD4 and CD8 repertoires so that the CD4 or CD8 identity of scalp clones could be inferred. As stored in TCRdb, this immuneACCESS dataset retains in-frame rearrangements with V and J assigned. A fraction of the clones does not appear; measured against another copy, unresolved V genes explain less than half of the discrepancy, and the remainder lacks a known reason. The V and J calls and clone size come from that table; D and trimming were worked out from the DNA. Here the sample has some 180,000 clones; 53% occur a single time. About a tenth of the sample belongs to the ten largest clones.

The source was CD8+ T cells sorted from blood, collected at week 24, from a patient treated with tofacitinib. This TCR was sampled from a human donor with alopecia areata.

The CDR3 corresponds to CASSIEEQSLNQPQHF. The nucleotides are TGTGCCAGTAGTATAGAGGAACAGAGCCTCAATCAGCCCCAGCATTTT. The chain was built from TRBV19 and TRBJ1-5, with the D gene not confidently named. Deletion took 0 bases off V and 3 bases off J, with a span of 12 bases between the germline ends. Sequences LNHDA (CDR1) and SQIVND (CDR2) are obtained from the germline V gene (reference sequence). Its CDR3 holds 16 amino acids, cysteine through phenylalanine. CDR3 DNA is the only sequence kept; it has 48 bases, read in frame from the first base.